This T cell receptor (beta chain) was sequenced for a study of CD8 T cells in ankylosing spondylitis. The study, taken as a whole, reports: Both synovial fluid and blood in reactive arthritis had previously been reported to carry some motif variants. One TCR beta motif, made up of several highly homologous variants, appeared characteristic of ankylosing spondylitis blood.

With respect to this clonotype: Antigen: not known.

With 6 bases clipped from V and 5 bases from J, the junction kept 8 bases outside the gene matches. Germline CDR1 MNHNS, CDR2 SASEGT. The CDR3 loop spans 14 amino acids. A single record per CDR3 protein comes from TCRdb applying MiXCR to the 5' RACE reads. The table includes around 220,000 distinct CDR3 sequences, roughly 18% detected once. The sequence was obtained from a male donor with ankylosing spondylitis. The chain is built from TRBV6-1 and TRBJ2-7, with 9 positions matching TRBD2. Sequenced: blood, either unsorted or a sorted T cell fraction (not recorded which). CDR3 coding DNA: TGTGCCAGCAGAACCTTGACTAGCGGAGACGAGCAGTACTTC. Its translation: CASRTLTSGDEQYF.